This is a list of T cell receptor beta chains from one sample in a study of blood T cell repertoires in COVID-19. TCRdb's table, derived via immunoSEQ multiplex PCR, lists solely in-frame clones and lacks some. The sample contains around 290,000 clones, roughly nine tenths of which appear only once. The sample taken for sequencing was PBMCs or T cells enriched from blood (not recorded which). Receptors originate from a young woman who had recovered from COVID-19. Each CDR3 is given with its conserved first and last residue. D genes are given only for firm matches. Clone size appears in some rows only: once, few, many, or a class for an expanded clone.

v_call	j_call	clone_size	d_call	cdr3_aa	cdr3_nt
TRBV10-3	TRBJ2-7	once	TRBD2	CAIRAGLAGFSYEQYF	TGTGCCATCAGGGCCGGACTAGCGGGGTTCTCCTACGAGCAGTACTTC
TRBV20-1	TRBJ2-1	few	TRBD2	CSASGTSGTSSYNEQFF	TGCAGTGCTAGTGGGACTAGCGGAACCAGCTCCTACAATGAGCAGTTCTTC
TRBV9	TRBJ2-7	.	.	CASSSGDDGAEQYF	TGTGCCAGCAGCTCAGGGGACGATGGGGCCGAGCAGTACTTC
TRBV3-1/TRBV3-2	TRBJ2-7	.	.	CASSQRRDSRYEQYF	TGTGCCAGCAGCCAAAGGAGGGACAGTCGATACGAGCAGTACTTC
TRBV6-4	TRBJ1-1	once	.	CASSETPYRVRLEAFF	TGTGCCAGCAGTGAAACCCCTTACAGGGTTCGTCTTGAAGCTTTCTTT
TRBV30	TRBJ2-3	once	.	CAWSETLTDTQYF	TGTGCCTGGAGTGAGACTCTCACAGATACGCAGTATTTT
TRBV7-2	TRBJ1-2	.	.	CASSPTGIMSGYTF	TGTGCCAGCAGCCCCACGGGGATAATGAGTGGCTACACCTTC
TRBV30	TRBJ2-7	.	TRBD2	CAWDPEVAGSYEQYF	TGTGCCTGGGACCCGGAGGTAGCGGGATCCTACGAGCAGTACTTC
TRBV6-1	TRBJ1-2	.	.	CASSDQRYNYGYTF	TGTGCCAGCAGTGACCAACGGTATAACTATGGCTACACCTTC
TRBV18	TRBJ2-7	.	.	CASSPSSWLAYEQYF	TGTGCCAGCTCACCATCCTCCTGGTTAGCCTACGAGCAGTACTTC
TRBV21-1	TRBJ2-2	.	.	CASSDSGTAFTGELFF	TGTGCCAGCAGCGACTCCGGGACAGCTTTTACCGGGGAGCTGTTTTTT
TRBV7-2	TRBJ2-5	once	.	CASSLGGHQETQYF	TGTGCCAGCAGCTTAGGGGGGCACCAAGAGACCCAGTACTTC
TRBV19	TRBJ2-2	.	.	CASSVTKDTGELFF	TGTGCCAGTAGTGTGACAAAGGACACCGGGGAGCTGTTTTTT
TRBV7-9	TRBJ1-2	.	TRBD1	CASSLRAGGFYGYTF	TGTGCCAGCAGCTTACGGGCAGGGGGGTTCTATGGCTACACCTTC
TRBV5-8	TRBJ1-6	.	.	CASSLTGSSYNSPLHF	TGTGCCAGCAGCTTGACAGGGAGCTCCTATAATTCACCCCTCCACTTT
TRBV5-1	TRBJ1-1	.	TRBD1	CASSRDRTGYTEAFF	TGCGCCAGCAGCCGTGATAGGACAGGCTACACTGAAGCTTTCTTT
TRBV11-2	TRBJ2-1	.	TRBD2	CASSKRLAGYDNEQFF	TGTGCCAGCAGCAAACGACTAGCGGGATATGACAATGAGCAGTTCTTC
TRBV7-2	TRBJ2-7	.	TRBD2	CASSLASGGPYEQYF	TGTGCCAGCAGCTTAGCTAGCGGGGGGCCCTACGAGCAGTACTTC
TRBV7-6	TRBJ2-7	.	TRBD2	CASSFGAGGGYEQYF	TGTGCCAGCAGCTTTGGGGCTGGCGGGGGGTACGAGCAGTACTTC
TRBV7-9	TRBJ2-2	.	TRBD2	CASSKIGTSGRGIAGELFF	TGTGCCAGCAGCAAAATAGGGACTAGCGGGAGAGGAATAGCCGGGGAGCTGTTTTTT
TRBV5-8	TRBJ2-7	.	.	CASTYPSLYSLYEQYF	TGTGCCAGCACCTACCCCTCTCTCTATAGCCTCTACGAGCAGTACTTC
TRBV6-6	TRBJ1-5	.	.	CASSSGSNQPQHF	TGTGCCAGCAGTTCCGGTAGCAATCAGCCCCAGCATTTT
TRBV7-8	TRBJ1-6	once	TRBD1	CASSDTGGSYNSPLHF	TGTGCCAGCAGCGATACAGGGGGCTCCTATAATTCACCCCTCCACTTT
TRBV28	TRBJ2-2	once	.	CASSLADGELFF	TGTGCCAGCAGCCTCGCGGACGGGGAGCTGTTTTTT
TRBV5-8	TRBJ1-1	.	.	CASSLTPMNTEAFF	TGTGCCAGCAGCTTGACTCCGATGAACACTGAAGCTTTCTTT
TRBV20-1	TRBJ1-2	few	.	CSARAVYGYTF	TGCAGTGCTAGAGCCGTCTATGGCTACACCTTC
TRBV29-1	TRBJ2-3	.	TRBD2	CSGLAGAILSTDTQYF	TGCAGCGGACTAGCGGGGGCGATTTTGAGCACAGATACGCAGTATTTT
TRBV27	TRBJ2-3	.	.	CASSLSGGKVDTQYF	TGTGCCAGCAGTTTATCCGGCGGGAAGGTAGATACGCAGTATTTT
TRBV7-6	TRBJ2-7	.	TRBD1	CASSARQGAPREQYF	TGTGCCAGCAGCGCGAGACAGGGGGCGCCTCGGGAGCAGTACTTC
TRBV24-1	TRBJ1-5	.	.	CATSDFEEDQPQHF	TGTGCCACCAGTGATTTCGAGGAGGATCAGCCCCAGCATTTT
TRBV10-3	TRBJ2-1	.	.	CAISQAYNEQFF	TGTGCCATCAGCCAGGCATACAATGAGCAGTTCTTC
TRBV19	TRBJ2-7	.	TRBD1	CASSTPGQSYEQYF	TGTGCCAGTAGTACTCCGGGACAGTCCTACGAGCAGTACTTC
TRBV27	TRBJ1-3	.	TRBD1	CASRPGQGQSGNTIYF	TGTGCCAGCAGACCCGGACAGGGGCAGTCTGGAAACACCATATATTTT
TRBV3-1/TRBV3-2	TRBJ1-1	.	TRBD1	CASSQDGRGRSEAFF	TGTGCCAGCAGCCAAGATGGTAGGGGGCGTTCTGAAGCTTTCTTT
TRBV11-3	TRBJ2-7	once	.	CASSLESNEQYF	TGTGCCAGCAGCCTCGAGAGTAACGAGCAGTACTTC
TRBV7-2	TRBJ1-1	.	.	CASSYFINTEAFF	TGTGCCAGCAGCTATTTCATTAACACTGAAGCTTTCTTT
TRBV11-3	TRBJ2-1	.	TRBD2	CASSLSSGKDWVGDNEQFF	TGTGCCAGCAGCCTCAGTAGCGGGAAAGATTGGGTTGGAGACAATGAGCAGTTCTTC
TRBV19	TRBJ2-5	.	TRBD1	CASSIGTGGETQYF	TGTGCCAGTAGTATAGGGACAGGGGGAGAGACCCAGTACTTC
TRBV19	TRBJ1-4	.	.	CASSMSPGSKNEKLFF	TGTGCCAGTAGTATGTCCCCGGGATCTAAAAATGAAAAACTGTTTTTT
TRBV14	TRBJ2-3	.	TRBD1	CASSHPGGIQDTQYF	TGTGCCAGCAGCCATCCAGGGGGAATACAAGATACGCAGTATTTT
TRBV7-9	TRBJ1-1	.	.	CASSFSPNTEAFF	TGTGCCAGCAGCTTCAGTCCCAACACTGAAGCTTTCTTT
TRBV10-2	TRBJ1-2	.	.	CASSPGRELNYGYTF	TGCGCCAGCAGCCCGGGGAGGGAACTGAATTATGGCTACACCTTC
TRBV5-1	TRBJ1-2	.	TRBD1	CASSYTGGEGYGYTF	TGCGCCAGCAGCTATACAGGGGGAGAAGGCTATGGCTACACCTTC
TRBV7-2	TRBJ1-2	.	.	CASSRRREMAYGYTF	TGTGCCAGCAGCCGCCGCAGGGAAATGGCCTATGGCTACACCTTC
TRBV11-3	TRBJ1-2	.	.	CASSLQDNGYTF	TGTGCCAGCAGCTTACAGGACAATGGCTACACCTTC
TRBV12-3/TRBV12-4	TRBJ2-1	.	TRBD2	CASSPSGGNEQFF	TGTGCCAGCAGTCCTAGCGGAGGCAATGAGCAGTTCTTC
TRBV11-2	TRBJ1-1	.	TRBD1	CASALSRDRVRAFF	TGTGCCAGCGCCCTATCCCGGGACAGGGTACGGGCTTTCTTT
TRBV10-2	TRBJ2-2	.	.	CASSEESLLMPSDDTGELFF	TGCGCCAGCAGTGAGGAGTCGCTCCTCATGCCTAGCGACGACACCGGGGAGCTGTTTTTT
TRBV3-1/TRBV3-2	TRBJ2-5	.	TRBD2	CASSQGTSGGAQETQYF	TGTGCCAGCAGCCAGGGGACTAGCGGGGGGGCTCAAGAGACCCAGTACTTC
TRBV27	TRBJ1-4	.	.	CASGFGPAVEKLFF	TGTGCCAGCGGGTTCGGGCCAGCGGTTGAAAAACTGTTTTTT
TRBV2	TRBJ2-2	.	.	CASGAFGNTGELFF	TGTGCCAGTGGGGCCTTCGGGAACACCGGGGAGCTGTTTTTT
TRBV3-1/TRBV3-2	TRBJ2-1	.	TRBD2	CASSQLAGEGNEQFF	TGTGCCAGCAGCCAACTGGCGGGAGAGGGCAATGAGCAGTTCTTC
TRBV12-3/TRBV12-4	TRBJ2-7	.	.	CASRGGSYEQYF	TGTGCCAGCAGGGGGGGTTCCTACGAGCAGTACTTC
TRBV29-1	TRBJ2-3	once	.	CSVEEQSTDTQYF	TGCAGCGTAGAAGAGCAGAGCACAGATACGCAGTATTTT
TRBV7-9	TRBJ2-1	.	.	CASSLGGSYNEQFF	TGTGCCAGCAGCTTAGGTGGCAGCTACAATGAGCAGTTCTTC